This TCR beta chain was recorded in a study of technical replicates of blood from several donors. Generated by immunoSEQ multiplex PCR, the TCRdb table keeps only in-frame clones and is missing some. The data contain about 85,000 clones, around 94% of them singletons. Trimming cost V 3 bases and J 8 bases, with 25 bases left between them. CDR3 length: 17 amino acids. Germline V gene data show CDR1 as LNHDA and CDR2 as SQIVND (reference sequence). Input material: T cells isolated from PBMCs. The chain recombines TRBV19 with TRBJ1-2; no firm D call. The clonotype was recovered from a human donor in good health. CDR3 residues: CASSINPGFRFPPGYTF. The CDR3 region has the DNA TGTGCCAGTAGTATCAATCCGGGGTTTCGGTTCCCCCCAGGCTACACCTTC. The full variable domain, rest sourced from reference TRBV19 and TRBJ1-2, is DGGITQSPKYLFRKEGQNVTLSCEQNLNHDAMYWYRQDPGQGLRLIYYSQIVNDFQKGDIAEGYSVSREKKESFPLTVTSAQKNPTAFYLCASSINPGFRFPPGYTFGSGTRLTVV.